The 7 T cell receptor beta chains below come from one sample, sequenced in a study of shared clonotypes between healthy human individuals. This table comes from immunoSEQ multiplex PCR, and its TCRdb copy is limited to in-frame clones, with some not included. The repertoire has around 2.5 million clones, under 95% of them found once; the top ten carry roughly 0.36%. Source material: naive CD4+ T cells from PBMCs. Regarding subset: CD45RA+ positively selected. These receptors were collected from a man aged 18 to 29 in good health. Some clones in this sample may be carry-over from other donors' samples.

CDR3 protein: CASSWDRATLKPQHF. Written as DNA, the CDR3 is TGTGCCAGCAGCTGGGACAGAGCCACTCTCAAGCCCCAGCATTTT. The rearrangement links TRBV28 to TRBJ1-5; 7 bases match TRBD1. The CDR3 covers 15 residues. V lost 6 bases and J lost 8; bases outside the gene matches: 13. Germline V lookup: CDR1 MDHEN, CDR2 SYDVKM.

This rearrangement joins TRBV4-3 to TRBJ1-4; 7 bases agree with TRBD1. The CDR3 is 19 amino acids. Germline assignment: CDR1 LGHNA and CDR2 YSLEER. The junction had 14 bases not matched to a gene; V was cut back by 1 base and J by 3 bases. The CDR3: CASSQAPGQPRAANEKLFF. CDR3 in DNA: TGCGCCAGCAGCCAAGCCCCGGGACAGCCACGGGCGGCTAATGAAAAACTGTTTTTT.

V usage is TRBV28 and J usage is TRBJ1-2; TRBD1 might be the D (6 bases). The CDR3 is 15 residues long. V dropped 6 bases and J dropped 6 bases, with 20 bases sitting between them. Germline V lookup: CDR1 MDHEN, CDR2 SYDVKM. CDR3 sequence reads: CASSRSFRGSDGYTF. The CDR3 DNA reads TGTGCCAGCAGCAGATCATTCAGGGGATCGGATGGCTACACCTTC.

The chain employs TRBV5-1 and TRBJ2-5, with D perhaps TRBD1 (6 bases). The CDR3 has 15 residues. Germline assignment: CDR1 SGHRS and CDR2 YFSETQ. Trimming removed 2 bases at V and 2 bases at J, with 13 bases between. The CDR3 nucleotides read TGCGCCAGCAGCTTCCAGGGGCTGAATCAAGAGACCCAGTACTTC. It translates to CASSFQGLNQETQYF.

This sequence joins TRBV7-3 and TRBJ2-2; D is ambiguous. V gave up 5 bases and J gave up 0 bases, with 13 bases separating them. This CDR3 comprises 16 residues. The germline gives CDR1 SGHTA, CDR2 FQGTGA. CDR3 residues: CASSPPGSANTGELFF. The CDR3 DNA is TGTGCCAGCAGCCCCCCAGGATCTGCGAACACCGGGGAGCTGTTTTTT. Full variable domain (remainder filled in from reference TRBV7-3 and TRBJ2-2): GAGVSQTPSNKVTEKGKYVELRCDPISGHTALYWYRQSLGQGPEFLIYFQGTGAADDSGLPNDRFFAVRPEGSVSTLKIQRTERGDSAVYLCASSPPGSANTGELFFGEGSRLTVL.

As regards this clone: Other DNA sequences in this sample translate to the same CDR3. CDR3 region: CASSVGGGDEQFF. The CDR3 nucleotides read TGTGCCAGCAGCGTAGGGGGTGGCGATGAGCAGTTCTTC. This sequence joins TRBV9 and TRBJ2-1; D gene unclear. Per germline, CDR1 SGDLS and CDR2 YYNGEE. Trimming took 0 bases from V and 8 from J, leaving 9 bases between them. CDR3 length: 13 residues.

As for this clone: In the same sample, other DNA sequences code for this CDR3. The genes are TRBV18 and TRBJ2-2; D is unresolved. V lost 6 bases to trimming and J lost 2 bases, with 4 bases between them. Germline CDR1 reads KGHSH; CDR2 reads LQKENI. This CDR3 has 12 amino acids. The CDR3 DNA sequence: TGTGCCAGCTCGCCCAACACCGGGGAGCTGTTTTTT. Its protein product is CASSPNTGELFF.